Shown below are 26 T cell receptor beta chains from a single sample sequenced in a study of shared clonotypes between healthy human individuals. Naive-designated CD8 cells lacked CD45RO, were positively enriched for CCR7, and omitted terminally differentiated effector memory CD45RA+ cells. Sequencing was performed with immunoSEQ multiplex PCR; in TCRdb, only in-frame clones are kept and a portion is missing. The sample gives 550,000 to 750,000 clones, less than 97% of which show up once; about 0.11% is in the top ten. Sequenced sample: naive CD8+ T cells sorted from blood. These receptors all come from a woman aged 30 to 39 in good health.

V and J are TRBV14 and TRBJ2-5; the D gene is possibly TRBD1 (6 bases). Gene TRBJ2-7 matches the end of the DNA better, so the J call may be wrong. The CDR3 is 12 residues long. From germline, CDR1 is SGHDN and CDR2 FVKESK. The CDR3 nucleotides read TGTGCCAGCAGCCAAGGGACAGTCGAGCAGTACTTC. This translates into CASSQGTVEQYF.

The rearrangement links TRBV2 to TRBJ2-1, with TRBD1 matching over 9 bases. In germline, CDR1 is SNHLY, CDR2 FYNNEI. The J segment lost 1 base and the V segment lost 6 bases, leaving 13 bases of the junction unmatched. CDR3 length: 18 amino acids. The CDR3 sequence: CASRWTGEGGKSYNEQFF. The DNA of the CDR3 is TGTGCCAGCAGGTGGACAGGGGAGGGCGGGAAGTCCTACAATGAGCAGTTCTTC.

This chain connects TRBV15 to TRBJ2-5; 9 bases agree with TRBD1. The CDR3 length is 15 residues. V shed 7 bases and J 1 base; nucleotides not matched to a gene: 7. Germline V gene data show CDR1 as LNHNV and CDR2 as YYDKDF (reference sequence). CDR3 amino acids: CATTVDRGVQETQYF. DNA for the CDR3: TGTGCCACCACCGTGGACAGGGGAGTCCAAGAGACCCAGTACTTC.

V is TRBV11-2 and J is TRBJ2-7; the match to TRBD2 covers 12 bases. V lost 5 bases, J lost 5 bases, and 7 bases stayed unmatched. Germline V gene data show CDR1 as SGHAT and CDR2 as FQNNGV. This CDR3 spans 15 amino acids. CDR3 DNA sequence: TGTGCCAGCAGCGCCGGGACTAGCGGGTATCACGAGCAGTACTTC. This translates into CASSAGTSGYHEQYF.

J is TRBJ2-3 and V is TRBV2; 7 bases match TRBD2. Trimming removed 10 bases from V and 2 bases from J; junction bases left unmatched: 6. Per germline, CDR1 SNHLY and CDR2 FYNNEI. The CDR3 is made up of 13 amino acids. In nucleotides, the CDR3 is TGTGCCACCGCTAGCGGTGTCACAGATACGCAGTATTTT. Its translation: CATASGVTDTQYF.

The chain combines TRBV7-2 with TRBJ2-5; D perhaps matches TRBD1 (6 bases). The CDR3 extends over 16 amino acids. Trimming took off 4 bases at V and 3 bases at J, with 18 bases between the two ends. Germline CDR1 reads SGHTA; CDR2 reads FQGNSA. The DNA for the CDR3 is TGTGCCAGCAGCTCTCGGACAGCAAGTACGAAAGAGACCCAGTACTTC. Translated, it gives CASSSRTASTKETQYF.

This chain connects TRBV4-1 to TRBJ2-3; TRBD2 agrees at 11 bases. Germline CDR1 reads MGHRA; CDR2 reads YSYEKL. Losses at the gene ends were 0 bases for V and 6 bases for J; bases not matched to a gene: 5. The CDR3 runs 16 residues. The CDR3 nucleotides are TGCGCCAGCAGCCAAGAAACTAGCGGGAGATCGGATACGCAGTATTTT. This sequence encodes CASSQETSGRSDTQYF.

The chain recombines TRBV30 with TRBJ1-2, with 12 bases fitting TRBD1. CDR1 and CDR2 (germline): GTSNPN, SVGIG (reference sequence). The CDR3 totals 17 residues. Unmatched junction bases numbered 8, after V lost 0 bases and J lost 3 bases. The CDR3 DNA reads TGTGCCTGGAGTGTACCGGGACAGGGGGCTTTTCACTATGGCTACACCTTC. Encoded protein: CAWSVPGQGAFHYGYTF.

The gene calls are TRBV27 and TRBJ2-3, with D perhaps matching TRBD1 (6 bases). Trimming removed 5 bases from V and 5 bases from J, with 14 bases in between. The CDR3 totals 14 residues. Germline assignment: CDR1 MNHEY and CDR2 SMNVEV (reference sequence). The CDR3 DNA sequence: TGTGCCAGCAGTGATAGTAGGGGGAAAGATACGCAGTATTTT. Protein sequence: CASSDSRGKDTQYF.

The chain carries TRBV27 and TRBJ2-3; D gene ambiguous. This CDR3 spans 17 amino acids. Between the trimmed V and J ends, which lost 0 bases and 2 bases, there was a span of 15 bases. Germline V lookup: CDR1 MNHEY, CDR2 SMNVEV (reference sequence). The CDR3 DNA reads as TGTGCCAGCAGTTTATCCACTGGTGGGAAGGACACAGATACGCAGTATTTT. Protein sequence: CASSLSTGGKDTDTQYF.

The chain links TRBV13 to TRBJ2-3, with 7 bases aligning to TRBD2. There are 16 residues in the CDR3. Germline loops: CDR1 PRHDT, CDR2 FYEKMQ (reference sequence). The J segment lost 6 bases and the V segment lost 2 bases, leaving 11 bases of the junction unmatched. The CDR3 nucleotides read TGTGCCAGCAGCTTACTCACCAGCGGGACGTTGGATACGCAGTATTTT. It codes for CASSLLTSGTLDTQYF.

The genes are TRBV5-1 and TRBJ1-5, with D possibly matching TRBD1 (6 bases). V was trimmed by 9 bases and J by 6 bases, leaving 16 bases between them. CDR1 is SGHRS and CDR2 is YFSETQ in the germline V gene. The CDR3 extends over 13 amino acids. The CDR3 spells CAIKRGARQPQHF. DNA of the CDR3: TGCGCCATTAAGAGGGGGGCGCGTCAGCCCCAGCATTTT.

About this clone itself: One junction end does not reproduce the germline sequence, and a read error may be involved. This rearrangement joins TRBV6-5 to TRBJ1-1; D gene unclear. This CDR3 region has 12 residues. Germline-derived CDR1 and CDR2 are MNHEY and SVGAGI. DNA for the CDR3: TGTGCCAGCAGCTACTCTGAGGGAGAAGCTTTCTTT. It codes for CASSYSEGEAFF.

This clone was detected a few times. The same CDR3 arises from other DNA sequences in this sample as well. The V call is TRBV27, the J call TRBJ2-3; 15 nucleotides agree with TRBD2. The germline CDR1 and CDR2 sequences are MNHEY and SMNVEV (reference sequence). The V gene end was trimmed by 3 bases and the J gene end by 6 bases; junction bases not matched to a gene: 1. The CDR3 has 15 amino acids. The CDR3 coding sequence is TGTGCCAGCAGTTTGGGGACTAGCGGGAGGGATACGCAGTATTTT. This gives the protein CASSLGTSGRDTQYF.

This CDR3 reads CSAGGLAGVATTDTQYF. The CDR3 nucleotides are TGCAGCGCCGGGGGACTAGCGGGAGTGGCTACCACAGATACGCAGTATTTT. The rearrangement uses TRBV29-1 and TRBJ2-3; 14 bases match TRBD2. Germline loops: CDR1 SQVTM, CDR2 ANQGSEA. The CDR3 runs to 17 residues. The junction had 11 bases not matched to a gene; V was cut back by 7 bases and J by 2 bases.

The chain combines TRBV11-2 with TRBJ2-2; TRBD2 matches at 13 bases. The CDR3 totals 15 residues. Per germline, CDR1 SGHAT and CDR2 FQNNGV. The junction had 3 bases not matched to a gene; V was cut back by 5 bases and J by 6 bases. The DNA for the CDR3 is TGTGCCAGCAGCCGGACTAGCGGGAGTGCCGGGGAGCTGTTTTTT. Protein product: CASSRTSGSAGELFF.

This chain joins TRBV29-1 and TRBJ1-1, with 7 bases matching TRBD1. Looked up from germline, CDR1 is SQVTM and CDR2 is ANQGSEA. This CDR3 has 15 amino acids. V shed 0 bases and J 1 base; nucleotides not matched to a gene: 5. The CDR3 DNA is TGCAGCGTTGAAGACTCACGGGACAGGAACACTGAAGCTTTCTTT. This sequence encodes CSVEDSRDRNTEAFF. The variable domain in full, completed from reference TRBV29-1 and TRBJ1-1, reads SAVISQKPSRDICQRGTSLTIQCQVDSQVTMMFWYRQQPGQSLTLIATANQGSEATYESGFVIDKFPISRPNLTFSTLTVSNMSPEDSSIYLCSVEDSRDRNTEAFFGQGTRLTVV.

This clone was observed a few times. This chain connects TRBV19 to TRBJ1-5; D possibly corresponds to TRBD1 (6 bases). Germline V gives CDR1 LNHDA, CDR2 SQIVND (reference sequence). V lost 4 bases and J lost 3, with 13 bases in between. The CDR3 extends over 15 amino acids. DNA for the CDR3: TGTGCCAGTAGTACCGGAACAGGGAACAATCAGCCCCAGCATTTT. Translated: CASSTGTGNNQPQHF.

J is TRBJ2-3 and V is TRBV5-6; TRBD2 aligns across 8 bases. Germline lookup yields CDR1 SGHDT and CDR2 YYEEEE. The V gene end was trimmed by 4 bases and the J gene end by 4 bases; junction bases not matched to a gene: 8. CDR3 length equals 15 residues. The CDR3 DNA reads TGTGCCAGCAGCGGAGAGCGGGAGTGGCCAGATACGCAGTATTTT. Protein product: CASSGEREWPDTQYF.

In this sample, this clone turned up once. The CDR3 DNA reads as TGTGCCAGCAGCTTGGGGAACGAGCAGTACTTC. This gives the protein CASSLGNEQYF. The genes are TRBV5-8 and TRBJ2-7; unclear D gene. From germline, CDR1 is SGHTS and CDR2 YDEGEE. V lost 0 bases and J lost 5, with 3 bases in between. The CDR3 loop spans 11 amino acids. Together with reference TRBV5-8 and TRBJ2-7, the CDR3 gives the full variable domain: EAGVTQSPTHLIKTRGQQATLRCSPISGHTSVYWYQQALGLGLQFLLWYDEGEERNRGNFPPRFSGRQFPNYSSELNVNALELEDSALYLCASSLGNEQYFGPGTRLTVT.

This chain's CDR3 is CASSLTVRGPLGGNTGELFF. Here the CDR3 DNA reads TGTGCCAGCAGCTTAACTGTTCGCGGGCCGCTTGGAGGGAACACCGGGGAGCTGTTTTTT. The chain combines TRBV7-8 with TRBJ2-2; tentatively, D is TRBD2 (5 bases). V dropped 2 bases and J dropped 1 base, with 23 bases sitting between them. The CDR3 extends over 20 amino acids. Germline V CDR1 and CDR2: SGHVS, FQNEAQ.

This clone appeared a single time. The rearrangement joins TRBV9 to TRBJ2-1; TRBD2 matches 7 bases. V trimming: 0 bases; J trimming: 5 bases; junction bases outside the gene matches: 11. The CDR3 covers 17 residues. Germline CDR1 reads SGDLS; CDR2 reads YYNGEE. The CDR3 here is CASSVEFSRAGDNEQFF. As DNA, the CDR3 is TGTGCCAGCAGCGTAGAATTCTCTAGGGCGGGGGACAATGAGCAGTTCTTC.

The chain recombines TRBV10-1 with TRBJ2-3, with 9 bases lining up with TRBD1. V lost 5 bases, J lost 1 base, and 7 bases stayed unmatched. Germline lookup yields CDR1 WNHNN and CDR2 SYGVQD (reference sequence). The CDR3 is made up of 16 amino acids. The CDR3 loop is CASSTGTGIRTDTQYF. The DNA for the CDR3 is TGCGCCAGCAGTACCGGGACAGGGATACGCACAGATACGCAGTATTTT.

The J gene is TRBJ2-7, the V gene TRBV19; tentative D call: TRBD2 (6 bases). The CDR3 runs 13 residues. V was clipped by 9 bases and J by 2 bases, with 14 bases between them. Germline V lookup: CDR1 LNHDA, CDR2 SQIVND (reference sequence). CDR3 in amino acids: CASGSPQPYEQYF. The CDR3 DNA follows: TGTGCCAGCGGGAGCCCCCAGCCCTACGAGCAGTACTTC.

This sequence joins TRBV11-2 and TRBJ1-1; D perhaps matches TRBD1 (5 bases). V shed 5 bases and J shed 7 bases, with 14 bases lying between them. The CDR3 is 13 amino acids. Germline values: CDR1 SGHAT, CDR2 FQNNGV. The CDR3 reads CASSISGGGEAFF. CDR3 DNA sequence: TGTGCCAGCAGCATCAGCGGGGGGGGTGAAGCTTTCTTT.

The chain couples TRBV6-9 to TRBJ2-5, with D hard to call. The CDR3 is made up of 12 amino acids. The V end was cut by 10 bases, the J end by 1 base, with 10 bases between. Germline V gene lookup returns CDR1 MNHGY and CDR2 SVAAGI. CDR3 in DNA: TGTGCCACTCCCAGAGGCCAAGAGACCCAGTACTTC. Its protein is CATPRGQETQYF.